A single sample gave rise to the 3 T cell receptor beta chains below, sequenced in a study of blood T cell repertoires in COVID-19. Here immunoSEQ multiplex PCR was the method, and the copy in TCRdb shows in-frame clones only, minus some. Of roughly 200,000 clones listed, 84% are singletons. Sequencing was performed on peripheral blood. These receptors originate from a human donor in a cohort sampled during active COVID-19.

This chain joins TRBV5-1 and TRBJ2-7; TRBD2 is a possible D gene (6 bases). CDR1 is SGHRS and CDR2 is YFSETQ in the germline V gene. The CDR3 has 13 amino acids. V was shortened by 0 bases and J by 4 bases, with 8 bases between the two germline ends. The CDR3 DNA sequence: TGCGCCAGCAGCTTGGCGGGAGAGTACGAGCAGTACTTC. This translates into CASSLAGEYEQYF.

The chain recombines TRBV2 with TRBJ1-5; D unclear. CDR3 length equals 15 residues. V lost 6 bases to trimming and J lost 6 bases, with 18 bases between them. Germline-derived CDR1 and CDR2 are SNHLY and FYNNEI. CDR3 region: CASRRVARSVQPQHF. The CDR3, as DNA: TGTGCCAGCAGAAGAGTCGCGAGGTCTGTTCAGCCCCAGCATTTT.

The sample holds one count of this clone. The chain carries TRBV30 and TRBJ2-3; the D gene is possibly TRBD1 (7 bases). The CDR3 runs 13 residues. Germline V CDR1 and CDR2: GTSNPN, SVGIG (reference sequence). Trimming shortened V by 3 bases and J by 6 bases, and 13 bases separated the two germline ends. CDR3 sequence: CAWRGGTADTQYF. The CDR3, as DNA: TGTGCCTGGAGAGGGGGGACAGCCGATACGCAGTATTTT.